These 26 T cell receptor beta chains were all obtained from the same sample, sequenced in a study of T cell responses to AZD1222 COVID-19 vaccine. The table came from immunoSEQ multiplex PCR; TCRdb's copy has only in-frame clones and leaves some out. The data contain 140,000 or so clones, 75% to 90% of them seen just once; the ten biggest clones take up about 1.5%. Sample: peripheral blood, taken on day 0 of AZD1222 vaccination. The source is an adult in good health.

The chain recombines TRBV7-8 with TRBJ1-3; unclear D gene. The CDR3 has 17 amino acids. In germline, CDR1 is SGHVS, CDR2 FQNEAQ. Trimming took off 5 bases at V and 0 bases at J, with 17 bases between the two ends. CDR3 amino acids: CASSRPPDPVSGNTIYF. CDR3 nucleotide sequence: TGTGCCAGCAGCAGGCCCCCAGACCCAGTCTCTGGAAACACCATATATTTT. Full variable domain (outside the CDR3, taken from reference TRBV7-8 and TRBJ1-3): GAGVSQSPRYKVAKRGQDVALRCDPISGHVSLFWYQQALGQGPEFLTYFQNEAQLDKSGLPSDRFFAERPEGSVSTLKIQRTQQEDSAVYLCASSRPPDPVSGNTIYFGEGSWLTVV.

The chain links TRBV7-9 to TRBJ2-5; 11 bases fit TRBD1. The CDR3 loop spans 16 amino acids. J gave up 0 bases and V 5 bases, and 5 bases lay outside the gene matches. CDR1 and CDR2 (germline): SEHNR, FQNEAQ (reference sequence). The CDR3 here is CASSTGTGGYQETQYF. DNA of the CDR3: TGTGCCAGCAGCACAGGGACAGGGGGATACCAAGAGACCCAGTACTTC.

This rearrangement joins TRBV29-1 to TRBJ1-2, with TRBD1 matching over 10 bases. V lost 7 bases to trimming and J lost 5 bases; unmatched junction nucleotides: 10. CDR1 and CDR2 from the germline V gene are SQVTM and ANQGSEA. The CDR3 has 14 residues. The CDR3 region is CSAADRGTGYGYTF. The CDR3 nucleotides are TGCAGCGCCGCGGACAGGGGGACCGGTTATGGCTACACCTTC.

In its sample, this clone was seen once. The chain uses TRBV13 and TRBJ2-1, with no clear D. V was cut by 6 bases and J by 1 base, with 1 base left in between. Germline V CDR1 and CDR2: PRHDT, FYEKMQ (reference sequence). The CDR3 length is 11 residues. The CDR3 sequence is CASSSYNEQFF. CDR3 sequence (DNA): TGTGCCAGCAGTTCCTACAATGAGCAGTTCTTC.

The chain joins TRBV29-1 to TRBJ1-2, with D possibly being TRBD1 (5 bases). The CDR3 length is 11 residues. The V and J ends lost 7 bases and 12 bases respectively, with 18 bases between them. Germline CDR1 reads SQVTM; CDR2 reads ANQGSEA. CDR3 sequence: CSAPLGLFHTF. As DNA, the CDR3 is TGCAGCGCCCCGCTGGGACTTTTTCACACCTTC.

V usage is TRBV6-6 and J usage is TRBJ1-1; the match to TRBD1 covers 9 bases. The V and J ends lost 4 bases and 1 base, in that order; junction bases with no gene match: 4. The CDR3 length is 15 residues. The germline V gene has CDR1 MNHNY and CDR2 SVGAGI (reference sequence). The CDR3 bases are TGTGCCAGCAGTTGGGACAGGGTGAAGAACACTGAAGCTTTCTTT. Its protein is CASSWDRVKNTEAFF.

This chain connects TRBV11-2 to TRBJ2-3; TRBD2 might be the D (7 bases). Germline V gene lookup returns CDR1 SGHAT and CDR2 FQNNGV. V was pared by 4 bases and J by 2 bases, with 19 bases between. The length of the CDR3 is 17 residues. CDR3 residues: CASSSRGLADFTDTQYF. The CDR3 DNA reads as TGTGCCAGCAGCTCCCGGGGGCTAGCGGATTTCACAGATACGCAGTATTTT.

The chain uses TRBV25-1 and TRBJ1-2, with D uncertain. V was trimmed by 11 bases and J by 4 bases, leaving 5 bases between them. The CDR3 length is 9 residues. Germline V gene lookup returns CDR1 MGHDK and CDR2 SYGVNS. CDR3 protein: CAVFYGYTF. CDR3 in DNA: TGTGCCGTTTTCTATGGCTACACCTTC.

This clone has a single count. The chain couples TRBV2 to TRBJ1-5; maybe TRBD1 (5 bases). Germline CDR1 reads SNHLY; CDR2 reads FYNNEI. The V gene lost 5 bases and the J gene lost 1 base, with 12 bases spanning the gap. The CDR3 runs to 15 residues. The DNA of the CDR3 is TGTGCCAGCAGTCGAGGGACTATGAGCAATCAGCCCCAGCATTTT. This codes for CASSRGTMSNQPQHF. Together with reference TRBV2 and TRBJ1-5, the CDR3 gives the full variable domain: EPEVTQTPSHQVTQMGQEVILRCVPISNHLYFYWYRQILGQKVEFLVSFYNNEISEKSEIFDDQFSVERPDGSNFTLKIRSTKLEDSAMYFCASSRGTMSNQPQHFGDGTRLSIL.

This clone was counted only a few times. This sequence joins TRBV15 and TRBJ2-2; D tentatively reads TRBD1 or TRBD2 (6 bases each). Germline V gives CDR1 LNHNV, CDR2 YYDKDF (reference sequence). The CDR3 totals 15 residues. The germline V and J ends were trimmed by 5 bases and 6 bases, with 16 bases remaining between them. The CDR3 here is CATSPRQEGPGELFF. The CDR3 nucleotides are TGTGCCACCAGCCCAAGACAGGAGGGGCCCGGGGAGCTGTTTTTT.

This clone has a handful of counts. V is TRBV3-1 (or the pseudogene TRBV3-2) and J is TRBJ2-2, with 9 nucleotides matching TRBD2. The V segment lost 3 bases and the J segment 4 bases; nucleotides outside the gene matches: 6. Germline V gene data show CDR1 as LGHDT and CDR2 as YNNKEL (reference sequence). This CDR3 has 16 amino acids. The CDR3, as DNA: TGTGCCAGCAGCCACAGTGGGACTAGCTTCACCGGGGAGCTGTTTTTT. It specifies CASSHSGTSFTGELFF.

This clone was seen a handful of times. This sample includes further DNA sequences coding for the same CDR3. The chain uses TRBV5-1 and TRBJ2-1; 11 bases match TRBD2. This CDR3 has 14 amino acids. Germline CDR1 is SGHRS and CDR2 is YFSETQ. The J segment lost 4 bases and the V segment lost 3 bases, leaving 0 bases of the junction unmatched. CDR3 nucleotide sequence: TGCGCCAGCAGCTCTAGCGGGGGGTACAATGAGCAGTTCTTC. Protein: CASSSSGGYNEQFF.

CDR3: CASSQVRQGKQYF. CDR3 nucleotides: TGTGCCAGCAGCCAAGTTCGGCAGGGTAAGCAGTACTTC. The chain combines TRBV3-1 (or the pseudogene TRBV3-2) with TRBJ2-7, with D maybe TRBD1 (5 bases). Trimming cost V 1 base and J 8 bases, with 12 bases left between them. Germline CDR1 is LGHDT and CDR2 is YNNKEL (reference sequence). The CDR3 totals 13 residues.

As DNA, the CDR3 is TGTGCCAGCAGCCAATCGGGGATCGCAGCCTACGAGCAGTACTTC. Amino acids: CASSQSGIAAYEQYF. The rearrangement links TRBV4-2 to TRBJ2-7, with a weak D call TRBD2 (5 bases). Trimming shortened V by 2 bases and J by 2 bases, and 13 bases separated the two germline ends. Germline V gives CDR1 LGHNA, CDR2 YNFKEQ. The CDR3 sequence is 15 residues long.

V usage is TRBV5-4 and J usage is TRBJ2-5; D possibly corresponds to TRBD1 (6 bases). The CDR3 is 13 residues long. Germline values: CDR1 SGHNT, CDR2 YYREEE (reference sequence). Trimming removed 1 base from V and 5 bases from J, with 9 bases in between. The CDR3 bases are TGTGCCAGCAGCTTGTGGGACACGGAGACCCAGTACTTC. This translates into CASSLWDTETQYF.

V is TRBV5-1 and J is TRBJ2-7; a possible D gene is TRBD1 (6 bases). The V end was cut by 4 bases, the J end by 3 bases, with 11 bases between. Germline V gene lookup returns CDR1 SGHRS and CDR2 YFSETQ. CDR3 length: 13 amino acids. CDR3 nucleotide sequence: TGCGCCAGCAGCAGGGGGACCGACTACGAGCAGTACTTC. Amino acid sequence: CASSRGTDYEQYF.

The chain couples TRBV7-8 to TRBJ2-7; D perhaps matches TRBD2 (5 bases). The CDR3 runs 11 residues. Per germline, CDR1 SGHVS and CDR2 FQNEAQ. V lost 2 bases and J 7 bases, leaving 6 bases between the germline ends. CDR3 sequence: CASSLRDEQYF. CDR3 DNA sequence: TGTGCCAGCAGCTTACGGGATGAGCAGTACTTC. The full variable domain, with the rest looked up from reference TRBV7-8 and TRBJ2-7, is GAGVSQSPRYKVAKRGQDVALRCDPISGHVSLFWYQQALGQGPEFLTYFQNEAQLDKSGLPSDRFFAERPEGSVSTLKIQRTQQEDSAVYLCASSLRDEQYFGPGTRLTVT.

This chain links TRBV11-2 with TRBJ1-1, with TRBD1 as a possible D gene (5 bases). V lost 5 bases and J lost 6, with 16 bases in between. This CDR3 spans 14 amino acids. CDR1 is SGHAT and CDR2 is FQNNGV in the germline V gene. The CDR3 DNA is TGTGCCAGCAGCATGCTCTCAGGGTCCCCTGAAGCTTTCTTT. Its protein product is CASSMLSGSPEAFF.

V is TRBV27 and J is TRBJ1-6; 7 bases fit TRBD1. Per germline, CDR1 MNHEY and CDR2 SMNVEV (reference sequence). Unmatched junction bases numbered 9, after V lost 3 bases and J lost 10 bases. The CDR3 sequence is 15 residues long. In DNA, the CDR3 is TGTGCCAGCAGTTTTGGGACAGACGTTAGGTCACCCCTCCACTTT. Residues: CASSFGTDVRSPLHF.

This rearrangement joins TRBV28 to TRBJ2-7, with D perhaps TRBD2 (6 bases). V shed 7 bases and J shed 2 bases, with 21 bases lying between them. This CDR3 comprises 16 residues. Per the germline V gene, CDR1 is MDHEN and CDR2 is SYDVKM. This chain's CDR3 is CASIPPTGVGPYEQYF. CDR3 coding DNA: TGTGCCAGCATCCCTCCCACGGGAGTAGGTCCCTACGAGCAGTACTTC.

This clone was recorded at least ten times. This rearrangement joins TRBV4-1 to TRBJ1-4; a possible D gene is TRBD1 (6 bases). Germline lookup yields CDR1 MGHRA and CDR2 YSYEKL. V lost 4 bases to trimming and J lost 11 bases, with 20 bases between them. The CDR3 spans 15 residues. The CDR3 here is CASSLHLNRQEKLFF. The CDR3 coding sequence is TGCGCCAGCAGCCTCCACCTAAATAGACAGGAGAAACTGTTTTTT.

The chain joins TRBV11-2 to TRBJ1-4, with D possibly being TRBD1 (5 bases). Germline V gene sequence: CDR1 SGHAT, CDR2 FQNNGV. V was cut by 2 bases and J by 5 bases, with 15 bases left in between. CDR3 length equals 16 residues. CDR3: CASSLRSGGNNEKLFF. The CDR3, as DNA: TGTGCCAGCAGCTTAAGGAGCGGGGGAAACAATGAAAAACTGTTTTTT.

The genes are TRBV6-4 and TRBJ2-3; 10 nucleotides match TRBD2. The CDR3 length is 15 residues. Germline trimming cut 4 bases from V and 3 bases from J; bases unmatched to any gene: 4. In germline, CDR1 is MRHNA, CDR2 SNTAGT. The CDR3 coding sequence is TGTGCCAGCAGTGCAGGACTAGCGGAGACAGATACGCAGTATTTT. As protein: CASSAGLAETDTQYF.

This chain joins TRBV27 and TRBJ2-1, with 10 bases identical to TRBD2. The CDR3 is made up of 16 amino acids. CDR1 MNHEY and CDR2 SMNVEV come from the germline V gene (reference sequence). J gave up 7 bases and V 3 bases, and 9 bases lay outside the gene matches. For the CDR3, the DNA is TGTGCCAGCAGTTTCCCCCCGGGACTAGCGAAAAATGAGCAGTTCTTC. It is translated as CASSFPPGLAKNEQFF.

The V and J genes are TRBV4-1 and TRBJ1-4; D is possibly TRBD1 (5 bases). CDR1 is MGHRA and CDR2 is YSYEKL in the germline V gene. The V gene lost 3 bases and the J gene lost 0 bases, with 14 bases spanning the gap. The CDR3 has 17 amino acids. CDR3 residues: CASSHPWGKATNEKLFF. The CDR3, as DNA: TGCGCCAGCAGCCACCCCTGGGGCAAGGCAACTAATGAAAAACTGTTTTTT.

This rearrangement joins TRBV24-1 to TRBJ1-5; D ambiguous. The germline V gene encodes CDR1 KGHDR and CDR2 SFDVKD. Trimming pared 3 bases from V and 0 bases from J, leaving 5 bases between. This CDR3 is built from 14 residues. The CDR3 loop reads CATSDQYSNQPQHF. In DNA, the CDR3 is TGTGCCACCAGTGATCAATATAGCAATCAGCCCCAGCATTTT.